Each of the 18 T cell receptor beta chains below was sequenced from the same sample in a study of cytomegalovirus exposure and HLA in healthy donors. Primers included in the PCR were 60 Vbeta and 13 Jbeta primers. Sequencing was performed with immunoSEQ multiplex PCR; in TCRdb, only in-frame clones are kept and a portion is missing. The top ten hold 2% to 2.5% of the sample, which has under 150,000 clones, 80% seen once. Sequenced: PBMCs. The receptors come from a man aged 25-45 years in good health and CMV-seronegative.

This sequence joins TRBV14 and TRBJ1-2; 7 bases line up with TRBD1. This CDR3 has 15 amino acids. V was clipped by 0 bases and J by 8 bases; unmatched bases: 9. Germline V gene lookup returns CDR1 SGHDN and CDR2 FVKESK. CDR3 amino acids: CASSQDLRGTAGYTF. The CDR3 nucleotides are TGTGCCAGCAGCCAAGATCTCCGGGGGACAGCCGGCTACACCTTC. The whole variable domain, filled in from reference TRBV14 and TRBJ1-2, reads EAGVTQFPSHSVIEKGQTVTLRCDPISGHDNLYWYRRVMGKEIKFLLHFVKESKQDESGMPNNRFLAERTGGTYSTLKVQPAELEDSGVYFCASSQDLRGTAGYTFGSGTRLTVV.

The rearrangement joins TRBV4-1 to TRBJ2-7; tentatively, D is TRBD1 (6 bases). Germline CDR1 is MGHRA and CDR2 is YSYEKL. The ends were cut back, 0 bases at V and 0 bases at J, with 12 bases in the middle. The CDR3 has 16 amino acids. CDR3 bases: TGCGCCAGCAGCCAAGAGAAAACAGGGAGCTCCTACGAGCAGTACTTC. Its translation is CASSQEKTGSSYEQYF.

V usage is TRBV4-1 and J usage is TRBJ2-7; a weak D match, TRBD1 (5 bases). With 4 bases removed from V and 4 bases from J, the gap between germline ends came to 17 bases. This CDR3 comprises 15 residues. Germline CDR1 and CDR2: MGHRA and YSYEKL. CDR3 bases: TGCGCCAGCAGCCCAAGCCAGGGTACGCGGTACGAGCAGTACTTC. Residues: CASSPSQGTRYEQYF.

The chain is built from TRBV29-1 and TRBJ1-2, with D hard to call. With 5 bases removed from V and 0 bases from J, the gap between germline ends came to 7 bases. Germline V CDR1 and CDR2: SQVTM, ANQGSEA. This CDR3 spans 12 amino acids. DNA of the CDR3: TGCAGCGTTTCCCCAGCTAACTATGGCTACACCTTC. This translates into CSVSPANYGYTF.

This clone was counted between two and nine times. The chain uses TRBV6-5 and TRBJ1-5; D gene ambiguous. V shed 5 bases and J shed 5 bases, with 10 bases lying between them. Germline loops: CDR1 MNHEY, CDR2 SVGAGI. CDR3 size: 13 residues. The chain's CDR3 is CASSDAGHQPQHF. In DNA, the CDR3 is TGTGCCAGCAGTGACGCGGGTCATCAGCCCCAGCATTTT.

The chain has TRBV6-5 and TRBJ2-7; a possible D gene is TRBD1 (5 bases). The germline V gene has CDR1 MNHEY and CDR2 SVGAGI. V was clipped by 0 bases and J by 5 bases, with 14 bases between them. The CDR3 extends over 15 amino acids. CDR3 sequence reads: CASSYSGGQGHEQYF. As DNA, the CDR3 is TGTGCCAGCAGTTACTCGGGCGGACAAGGGCACGAGCAGTACTTC.

This clone was seen just once. The V gene is TRBV7-9, the J gene TRBJ1-1, with 7 bases fitting TRBD1. The CDR3 contains 12 residues. Germline V gene lookup returns CDR1 SEHNR and CDR2 FQNEAQ (reference sequence). J lost 8 bases, V lost 5 bases, and 5 bases had no gene match. Here the CDR3 DNA reads TGTGCCAGCAGCGGTGACAGGGAAGAAGCTTTCTTT. Translated: CASSGDREEAFF.

The chain carries TRBV4-1 and TRBJ2-3; TRBD2 might be the D (6 bases). The germline V gene encodes CDR1 MGHRA and CDR2 YSYEKL. The CDR3 runs 12 residues. V was clipped by 0 bases and J by 9 bases, with 7 bases between them. CDR3 protein: CASSQERGTQYF. DNA for the CDR3: TGCGCCAGCAGCCAAGAACGGGGGACGCAGTATTTT.

This rearrangement joins TRBV2 to TRBJ2-7; D unclear. This CDR3 contains 12 residues. Trimming took 4 bases from V and 4 from J, leaving 8 bases between them. Germline V gene sequence: CDR1 SNHLY, CDR2 FYNNEI. Written as DNA, the CDR3 is TGTGCCAGCAGTGTCCACTTGTACGAGCAGTACTTC. Protein product: CASSVHLYEQYF.

CDR3 region: CASSSPTGTGWGSTEAFF. For the CDR3, the DNA is TGCGCCAGCAGCTCCCCTACCGGGACAGGGTGGGGTAGCACTGAAGCTTTCTTT. The J gene is TRBJ1-1, the V gene TRBV5-1; 9 bases are shared with TRBD1. This CDR3 has 18 residues. J lost 4 bases, V lost 3 bases, and 16 bases had no gene match. The germline CDR1 and CDR2 sequences are SGHRS and YFSETQ.

The rearrangement uses TRBV25-1 and TRBJ2-7, with a tentative D call TRBD1 (5 bases). The length of the CDR3 is 12 residues. Germline V gives CDR1 MGHDK, CDR2 SYGVNS. Between the trimmed V and J ends, which lost 6 bases and 2 bases, there was a span of 8 bases. This chain's CDR3 is CASRDITYEQYF. DNA of the CDR3: TGTGCCAGCAGGGACATAACCTACGAGCAGTACTTC.

The chain's CDR3 is CASSLQGAVGTYEQYF. In DNA, the CDR3 is TGTGCCAGCAGTCTACAGGGGGCAGTGGGGACCTACGAGCAGTACTTC. The chain uses TRBV2 and TRBJ2-7; 9 bases are shared with TRBD1. The CDR3 totals 16 residues. CDR1 SNHLY and CDR2 FYNNEI come from the germline V gene. The J segment lost 2 bases and the V segment lost 5 bases, leaving 10 bases of the junction unmatched.

The chain is built from TRBV20-1 and TRBJ1-2; D not certain. V lost 3 bases and J 8 bases, leaving 10 bases between the germline ends. CDR1 is DFQATT, CDR2 SNEGSKA, per germline (reference sequence). This CDR3 is built from 11 residues. The CDR3 sequence is CSARSNVGYTF. The CDR3 coding sequence is TGCAGTGCTAGGAGTAACGTAGGCTACACCTTC.

This chain uses TRBV9 with TRBJ1-1; TRBD1 might be the D (5 bases). Germline V gene data show CDR1 as SGDLS and CDR2 as YYNGEE. The CDR3 is 14 residues long. The V end lost 4 bases, the J end lost 5 bases, and 15 bases lay between the germline ends. The CDR3 loop reads CASSPSWRGTEAFF. The CDR3, as DNA: TGTGCCAGCAGCCCATCGTGGAGGGGTACTGAAGCTTTCTTT.

The CDR3 region is CASRPALAGRPGDEQFF. For the CDR3, the DNA is TGTGCCAGCAGGCCAGCGTTAGCGGGGCGCCCCGGGGATGAGCAGTTCTTC. The chain joins TRBV7-9 to TRBJ2-1; 8 bases are a match to TRBD2. This CDR3 spans 17 amino acids. Germline trimming cut 6 bases from V and 8 bases from J; bases unmatched to any gene: 18. CDR1 is SEHNR, CDR2 FQNEAQ, per germline (reference sequence).

This chain links TRBV6-5 with TRBJ1-1; perhaps TRBD1 as D (5 bases). Germline values: CDR1 MNHEY, CDR2 SVGAGI. The CDR3 totals 12 residues. V was pared by 6 bases and J by 8 bases, with 13 bases between. The chain's CDR3 is CASSTRGVEAFF. The CDR3 coding sequence is TGTGCCAGCAGCACCCGGGGGGTCGAAGCTTTCTTT.

V is TRBV7-9 and J is TRBJ2-7; 8 nucleotides agree with TRBD1. The junction had 4 bases not matched to a gene; V was cut back by 5 bases and J by 4 bases. The CDR3 is 13 residues long. CDR1 is SEHNR and CDR2 is FQNEAQ in the germline V gene (reference sequence). CDR3 in DNA: TGTGCCAGCAGCAGACAGGGGAAATACGAGCAGTACTTC. This gives the protein CASSRQGKYEQYF.

The CDR3: CASSPRRSSYEQYF. CDR3 DNA sequence: TGTGCCAGCTCACCCCGAAGGAGCTCCTACGAGCAGTACTTC. The rearrangement links TRBV18 to TRBJ2-7, with D hard to call. CDR1 is KGHSH and CDR2 is LQKENI in the germline V gene. The CDR3 has 14 residues. V lost 3 bases and J lost 0, with 9 bases in between.